The 22 T cell receptor beta chains presented below share a single source sample, sequenced in a study of CD8 T cells in Susac syndrome. Roughly 0.45 to 1 ug RNA was reverse transcribed with random hexamers. In TCRdb, the immunoSEQ multiplex PCR reads were re-called with MiXCR into one record per CDR3 protein. This table holds 150,000 to 200,000 distinct CDR3 sequences, approximately 94% found once. Sequencing input: CD4+ T cells from PBMCs. These TCRs come from a human donor with Susac syndrome.

As DNA, the CDR3 is TGTGCCTGCCTCGGTTTGGGTTTCGAAGCTTTCTTT. Translation: CACLGLGFEAFF. V is TRBV30 and J is TRBJ1-1; D gene uncertain. The V end was cut by 6 bases, the J end by 8 bases, with 16 bases between. The germline gives CDR1 GTSNPN, CDR2 SVGIG (reference sequence). This CDR3 comprises 12 residues.

The CDR3 reads CSVVEPFRGEQFF. The CDR3 region has the DNA TGCAGCGTTGTGGAGCCCTTCCGGGGTGAGCAGTTCTTC. This rearrangement joins TRBV29-1 to TRBJ2-1, with D perhaps TRBD2 (5 bases). CDR1 is SQVTM and CDR2 is ANQGSEA in the germline V gene. CDR3 length: 13 residues. Trimming cost V 4 bases and J 9 bases, with 16 bases left between them.

The V gene is TRBV5-1, the J gene TRBJ2-3; 8 nucleotides agree with TRBD1. Per germline, CDR1 SGHRS and CDR2 YFSETQ. Germline trimming cut 3 bases from V and 4 bases from J; bases unmatched to any gene: 7. The CDR3 sequence is 15 residues long. The DNA of the CDR3 is TGCGCCAGCAGCTCGGAGACAGGGGTGGCAGATACGCAGTATTTT. Translating it yields CASSSETGVADTQYF.

The chain combines TRBV7-2 with TRBJ1-1; the D gene is possibly TRBD1 (5 bases). Trimming pared 6 bases from V and 4 bases from J, leaving 18 bases between. Germline assignment: CDR1 SGHTA and CDR2 FQGNSA. The CDR3 spans 15 residues. The CDR3 sequence: CASRKNEGFATEAFF. The CDR3, as DNA: TGTGCCAGCAGGAAAAACGAGGGGTTTGCCACTGAAGCTTTCTTT.

The chain has TRBV20-1 and TRBJ1-2; D perhaps matches TRBD1 (6 bases). The CDR3 has 14 amino acids. Trimming removed 6 bases at V and 2 bases at J, with 16 bases between. CDR1 is DFQATT and CDR2 is SNEGSKA in the germline V gene (reference sequence). The CDR3 DNA reads TGCAGTGCCCCGGACAGATACCAGAACTATGGCTACACCTTC. This translates into CSAPDRYQNYGYTF.

This clonotype was seen a single time. The genes are TRBV2 and TRBJ2-5, with unresolved D. The CDR3 spans 11 residues. V was trimmed by 7 bases and J by 10 bases, leaving 13 bases between them. Germline V gives CDR1 SNHLY, CDR2 FYNNEI. This chain's CDR3 is CASTSTLGQYF. The DNA for the CDR3 is TGTGCCAGCACCTCGACACTGGGCCAGTACTTC.

The V gene is TRBV20-1, the J gene TRBJ2-1, with D perhaps TRBD1 (6 bases). Trimming took 0 bases from V and 5 from J, leaving 17 bases between them. This CDR3 comprises 16 residues. Germline CDR1 and CDR2: DFQATT and SNEGSKA (reference sequence). The CDR3 region is CSAREPNRVEHNEQFF. The DNA for the CDR3 is TGCAGTGCTAGAGAACCCAACAGGGTGGAACACAATGAGCAGTTCTTC.

The chain uses TRBV10-2 and TRBJ1-2, with D unresolved. The V gene lost 2 bases and the J gene lost 13 bases, with 17 bases spanning the gap. The CDR3 runs to 13 residues. The germline V gene encodes CDR1 WSHSY and CDR2 SAAADI. CDR3 nucleotide sequence: TGCGCCAGCAGTGAGAGGCTGTTTGAGGGTCCCACCTTC. Translated: CASSERLFEGPTF.

The chain uses TRBV20-1 and TRBJ2-3, with TRBD2 as a possible D gene (5 bases). Trimming pared 5 bases from V and 3 bases from J, leaving 12 bases between. Germline V gene sequence: CDR1 DFQATT, CDR2 SNEGSKA (reference sequence). The CDR3 has 13 amino acids. CDR3 in amino acids: CSAPGLPTDTQYF. The CDR3 coding sequence is TGCAGTGCTCCTGGACTCCCTACAGATACGCAGTATTTT.

The chain has TRBV20-1 and TRBJ2-3, with D hard to call. V was shortened by 3 bases and J by 2 bases, with 9 bases between the two germline ends. The CDR3 runs to 13 residues. Per the germline V gene, CDR1 is DFQATT and CDR2 is SNEGSKA (reference sequence). The CDR3 protein is CSARGVPTDTQYF. CDR3 DNA: TGCAGTGCTAGGGGTGTCCCCACAGATACGCAGTATTTT.

As regards this clonotype: The conserved phenylalanine or tryptophan normally closing the CDR3 is absent here, so this likely arose from a read error. V gene TRBV3-1 combines with J gene TRBJ1-2; D not resolved. The CDR3 is made up of 13 amino acids. The V and J ends lost 0 bases and 4 bases respectively, with 6 bases between them. Germline V gives CDR1 LGHDT, CDR2 YNNKEL (reference sequence). For the CDR3, the DNA is TGTGCCAGCAGCCAAGACGGGGTCTATGGCTACACCCTC. Translating it yields CASSQDGVYGYTL.

The chain employs TRBV20-1 and TRBJ2-4, with a possible D match to TRBD2 (6 bases). Germline V gene data show CDR1 as DFQATT and CDR2 as SNEGSKA (reference sequence). The CDR3 totals 16 residues. The V gene lost 5 bases and the J gene lost 0 bases, with 17 bases spanning the gap. In DNA form, the CDR3 reads TGCAGTGCTCTCGAGACTAGTCGACTAGCCAAAAACATTCAGTACTTC. The encoded protein is CSALETSRLAKNIQYF.

This chain links TRBV12-3 or TRBV12-4 with TRBJ2-5, with 7 positions matching TRBD1. The trim removed 4 bases at V and 1 base at J, leaving 3 bases unmatched. The CDR3 runs 14 residues. The CDR3: CASSYRGSQETQYF. The CDR3 DNA reads TGTGCCAGCAGTTACAGGGGATCCCAAGAGACCCAGTACTTC.

This sequence joins TRBV20-1 and TRBJ2-5; weak D call: TRBD1 (6 bases). The germline V and J ends were trimmed by 2 bases and 2 bases, with 9 bases remaining between them. The CDR3 is made up of 13 amino acids. Germline assignment: CDR1 DFQATT and CDR2 SNEGSKA (reference sequence). CDR3 nucleotide sequence: TGCAGTGCTAGAAGGACAGAGCAAGAGACCCAGTACTTC. It is translated as CSARRTEQETQYF.

J is TRBJ2-1 and V is TRBV5-1; 9 positions match TRBD2. Trimming cost V 2 bases and J 6 bases; bases outside gene matches: 6. The CDR3 contains 15 residues. Germline V gene sequence: CDR1 SGHRS, CDR2 YFSETQ. This CDR3 is CASSLGLAGVNEQFF. The CDR3 region has the DNA TGCGCCAGCAGCTTAGGTTTAGCGGGGGTCAATGAGCAGTTCTTC.

This rearrangement joins TRBV10-2 to TRBJ2-7; D not certain. The ends were cut back, 3 bases at V and 0 bases at J, with 12 bases in the middle. CDR1 and CDR2 from the germline V gene are WSHSY and SAAADI. The CDR3 runs to 15 residues. In DNA form, the CDR3 reads TGCGCCAGCAGTGATGGGCCAGTGAGCTCCTACGAGCAGTACTTC. Its protein is CASSDGPVSSYEQYF.

The rearrangement uses TRBV14 and TRBJ1-2; D gene unclear. CDR1 is SGHDN and CDR2 is FVKESK in the germline V gene. This CDR3 spans 13 amino acids. Trimming removed 0 bases at V and 2 bases at J, with 4 bases between. The CDR3 spells CASSQDPNYGYTF. The CDR3 nucleotides read TGTGCCAGCAGCCAAGATCCCAACTATGGCTACACCTTC.

This chain uses TRBV30 with TRBJ1-5, with unresolved D. Germline loops: CDR1 GTSNPN, CDR2 SVGIG (reference sequence). Trimming stripped 0 bases from V and 2 bases from J, with 5 bases between. The length of the CDR3 is 13 residues. The CDR3 spells CAWSVVGNQPQHF. The CDR3 DNA sequence: TGTGCCTGGAGTGTCGTAGGCAATCAGCCCCAGCATTTT.

The chain combines TRBV4-2 with TRBJ1-1; D gene ambiguous. The CDR3 sequence is 13 residues long. The germline V and J ends were trimmed by 0 bases and 1 base, with 3 bases remaining between them. Germline V lookup: CDR1 LGHNA, CDR2 YNFKEQ. CDR3: CASSQDWNTEAFF. In DNA, the CDR3 is TGTGCCAGCAGCCAAGATTGGAACACTGAAGCTTTCTTT.

This clonotype was observed a single time. The chain recombines TRBV20-1 with TRBJ2-3; 8 positions match TRBD2. Germline CDR1 and CDR2: DFQATT and SNEGSKA (reference sequence). V was pared by 4 bases and J by 1 base, with 1 base of the junction left unmatched. The CDR3 runs 13 residues. CDR3 bases: TGCAGTGCTACGACTAGCGGCACAGATACGCAGTATTTT. Translating it yields CSATTSGTDTQYF.

J is TRBJ2-5 and V is TRBV10-1, with 11 positions matching TRBD2. With 2 bases clipped from V and 2 bases from J, the junction kept 4 bases outside the gene matches. The CDR3 is 16 residues long. The germline V gene has CDR1 WNHNN and CDR2 SYGVQD (reference sequence). The CDR3 region is CASSEATSGMQETQYF. DNA for the CDR3: TGCGCCAGCAGTGAGGCGACTAGCGGGATGCAAGAGACCCAGTACTTC.

V usage is TRBV28 and J usage is TRBJ2-7; D tentatively reads TRBD1 or TRBD2 (7 bases each). CDR3 length: 14 amino acids. Germline values: CDR1 MDHEN, CDR2 SYDVKM. V shed 9 bases and J shed 2 bases, with 17 bases lying between them. CDR3 region: CASGTEGGAYEQYF. CDR3 in DNA: TGTGCCAGTGGGACAGAGGGGGGGGCCTACGAGCAGTACTTC. Combining the CDR3 with reference TRBV28 and TRBJ2-7 gives the whole variable domain DVKVTQSSRYLVKRTGEKVFLECVQDMDHENMFWYRQDPGLGLRLIYFSYDVKMKEKGDIPEGYSVSREKKERFSLILESASTNQTSMYLCASGTEGGAYEQYFGPGTRLTVT.